The clone carrying this TCR beta chain was observed at least ten times. The sample comes from a study of read filtering for tumor transcriptome and immune sequencing. Study information: R-ISS stage counts were about eight for I, approximately 15 for II, about 7 for III. Per sample, TCR-region reads ranged about 4 to 11 million by IR-seq, roughly 75 to 1,400 by RNA-seq.

The library was built from 400 to 500 ng RNA with molecular barcoded adaptors for alpha/delta and beta/gamma chains. Via MiXCR, TCRdb re-called the reads, giving one row per CDR3 protein. There are around 41,000 distinct CDR3 sequences in the sample; 13% to 15% occur only once, and roughly 18% lies in the top ten. The TCR was taken from a donor at least 40 years old with multiple myeloma. Material for sequencing was a population of CD138-negative cells sorted from bone marrow.

CDR3: CASSEEAGGAETQYF. DNA for the CDR3: TGTGCCAGCAGTGAGGAGGCAGGGGGCGCAGAGACCCAGTACTTC. The chain is built from TRBV6-1 and TRBJ2-5; 8 nucleotides align to TRBD1. Germline lookup yields CDR1 MNHNS and CDR2 SASEGT. The CDR3 contains 15 residues. J was trimmed by 4 bases and V by 3 bases; bases with no gene match: 7.